This T cell receptor (beta chain) was found in a study of blood T cell repertoires in COVID-19. The table came from immunoSEQ multiplex PCR; TCRdb's copy has only in-frame clones and leaves some out. The table lists over 450,000 clones, roughly nine tenths of them singletons, with about 8.2% in the top ten. A Seattle source enrolled patients during active infection and followed them longitudinally. V was pared by 1 base and J by 0 bases, with 2 bases of the junction left unmatched. CDR3 length: 15 residues. Per the germline V gene, CDR1 is KGHSH and CDR2 is LQKENI. Sequencing was carried out using peripheral blood. The source is a woman aged 45-59 years with COVID-19, enrolled during active disease. This rearrangement joins TRBV18 to TRBJ1-2; 7 nucleotides align to TRBD1. CDR3 sequence reads: CASSPRDSSNYGYTF. The CDR3 DNA sequence: TGTGCCAGCTCACCACGGGACAGCTCTAACTATGGCTACACCTTC.